The clone carrying this T cell receptor (beta chain) came up many times. This CDR3 contains 16 residues. Germline lookup yields CDR1 SGHRS and CDR2 YFSETQ. V lost 5 bases and J lost 5; bases outside the gene matches: 7. Alpha and beta chains were covered, as first-strand cDNA relied on TRAV- and TRBV-specific primers. TCR amplification used roughly 21 PCR cycles, a constant-region primer and a V-primer adapter. In TCRdb, the reads were re-called with MiXCR into one record per CDR3 protein. The sample contains 64,000 or so distinct CDR3 sequences, about a third of which appear only once. Time point described: before trial treatment. The sample belongs to a study of low-dose radiotherapy and immunotherapy resistance in tumors. The overall study: Cohort 1 was given 0.5 Gy fractions every 2 weeks, 6.5 Gy in total. Ipilimumab 1 mg/kg every six weeks, together with nivolumab 240 mg every two weeks, was given intravenously to patients.

V is TRBV5-1 and J is TRBJ2-1; 13 nucleotides line up with TRBD2. The sequencing used PBMCs, collected before treatment. The clonotype originates from a female donor with ovarian cancer. Written as DNA, the CDR3 is TGCGCCAGCAGTCCGGGACTAGCGGGGTTTAACAATGAGCAGTTCTTC. Protein product: CASSPGLAGFNNEQFF.